Listed below are T cell receptor beta chains from one sample, sequenced in a study of Ad26.COV2.S vaccination and SARS-CoV-2 variants. The protocol was immunoSEQ multiplex PCR, while the TCRdb copy is restricted to in-frame clones and leaves out a portion. The data contain around 450,000 clones, 80% to 95% of them singletons. Sequences were derived from peripheral blood, sampled in a trial of Ad26.COV2.S vaccine versus placebo. The receptors shown here come from a person aged 18-60 years who received the Ad26.COV2.S COVID-19 vaccine or a placebo. Both conserved end residues are part of each CDR3. The order of the fields is J gene, clone size, V gene, D gene, CDR3 length, CDR3 protein, CDR3 DNA. A D gene is named only where the DNA matches it firmly. Clone size is given for some rows only: seen once, a few or many times, or a class if the clone is expanded.

TRBJ2-2,once,TRBV2,TRBD1,14,CASSWDREGGELFF,TGTGCCAGCAGCTGGGACAGGGAGGGCGGGGAGCTGTTTTTT
TRBJ2-1,.,TRBV6-2/TRBV6-3,TRBD2,20,CASSYSTEAGALSSYNEQFF,TGTGCCAGCAGTTACTCGACGGAAGCGGGAGCCCTAAGCTCCTACAATGAGCAGTTCTTC
TRBJ2-3,.,TRBV10-3,.,13,CAISAPATDTQYF,TGTGCCATCAGTGCCCCAGCCACAGATACGCAGTATTTT
TRBJ2-7,.,TRBV27,TRBD2,15,CASSLGRGPTYEQYF,TGTGCCAGCAGTTTAGGGAGGGGACCTACCTACGAGCAGTACTTC
TRBJ1-1,.,TRBV5-4,.,14,CASSIQGMGTEAFF,TGTGCCAGCAGCATACAGGGTATGGGGACTGAAGCTTTCTTT
TRBJ1-5,.,TRBV20-1,.,13,CSASSGVNQPQHF,TGCAGTGCTAGTTCTGGCGTCAATCAGCCCCAGCATTTT
TRBJ1-2,.,TRBV28,TRBD1,15,CASSTNRGRSYGYTF,TGTGCCAGCAGTACGAACAGGGGGCGCAGCTATGGCTACACCTTC
TRBJ1-1,.,TRBV7-9,.,15,CASSGRDNQNTEAFF,TGTGCCAGCAGCGGGAGGGACAACCAAAACACTGAAGCTTTCTTT
TRBJ2-5,.,TRBV5-1,TRBD2,15,CASSPSGRAGETQYF,TGCGCCAGCAGCCCTAGCGGGAGGGCGGGAGAGACCCAGTACTTC
TRBJ2-5,.,TRBV20-1,.,14,CSASRTGRAETQYF,TGCAGTGCTAGTCGGACAGGGAGGGCAGAGACCCAGTACTTC
TRBJ2-3,.,TRBV7-9,TRBD2,16,CASSLDGTSGRDTQYF,TGTGCCAGCAGCTTAGATGGGACTAGCGGGAGAGATACGCAGTATTTT
TRBJ2-7,.,TRBV20-1,.,13,CSASQVTAYEQYF,TGCAGTGCTAGTCAAGTAACCGCCTACGAGCAGTACTTC
TRBJ2-1,few,TRBV5-4,TRBD2,13,CASGGRALNEQFF,TGTGCCAGCGGCGGGAGGGCCCTCAATGAGCAGTTCTTC
TRBJ2-7,.,TRBV27,.,15,CASSLGTGSSYEQYF,TGTGCCAGCAGTTTGGGGACTGGGAGCTCCTACGAGCAGTACTTC
TRBJ2-1,once,TRBV30,TRBD2,16,CAWSVLAGRAYNEQFF,TGTGCCTGGAGTGTCCTAGCGGGAAGGGCTTACAATGAGCAGTTCTTC
TRBJ2-1,.,TRBV2,TRBD2,14,CASRWTSGYNEQFF,TGTGCCAGCAGATGGACTAGCGGATACAATGAGCAGTTCTTC
TRBJ2-2,.,TRBV2,TRBD2,16,CASSQTSGRGPGELFF,TGTGCCAGCAGCCAGACTAGCGGGAGGGGACCCGGGGAGCTGTTTTTT
TRBJ2-5,.,TRBV28,TRBD2,17,CASSIPAGLAPQETQYF,TGTGCCAGCAGTATACCCGCGGGACTAGCGCCTCAAGAGACCCAGTACTTC
TRBJ2-2,.,TRBV5-4,.,14,CASSIDANTGELFF,TGTGCCAGCAGTATCGACGCGAACACCGGGGAGCTGTTTTTT
TRBJ2-3,.,TRBV11-3,.,13,CASSQSGTDTQYF,TGTGCCAGCAGCCAATCAGGAACAGATACGCAGTATTTT
TRBJ2-7,once,TRBV10-3,.,15,CAIKGDFDPLYEQYF,TGTGCCATTAAGGGGGACTTCGACCCTCTCTACGAGCAGTACTTC
TRBJ1-1,.,TRBV3-1/TRBV3-2,.,13,CASSRSRGTEAFF,TGTGCCAGCAGCCGGAGTCGGGGGACTGAAGCTTTCTTT
TRBJ2-1,.,TRBV5-5,TRBD2,17,CASSNQMGLAGNNEQFF,TGTGCCAGCAGTAATCAAATGGGACTAGCAGGAAACAATGAGCAGTTCTTC
TRBJ1-6,few,TRBV30,.,12,CAWSRHGSPLHF,TGTGCCTGGAGTAGGCATGGTTCACCCCTCCACTTT
TRBJ2-2,once,TRBV10-3,TRBD2,16,CAIKDTASGRTGELFF,TGTGCCATCAAGGACACGGCTAGCGGGAGAACCGGGGAGCTGTTTTTT
TRBJ1-6,.,TRBV28,.,14,CASSIGQSNSPLHF,TGTGCCAGCAGTATCGGACAGAGCAATTCACCCCTCCACTTT
TRBJ2-2,once,TRBV5-1,TRBD2,18,CASTRLAGGVANTGELFF,TGCGCCAGCACGAGACTAGCGGGAGGCGTAGCGAACACCGGGGAGCTGTTTTTT
TRBJ1-6,.,TRBV12-5,TRBD1,16,CASGLVEDRGLSPLHF,TGTGCTAGTGGTTTGGTTGAGGACAGGGGGCTGTCACCCCTCCACTTT
TRBJ2-1,.,TRBV28,.,16,CASSLTGTGWYNEQFF,TGTGCCAGCAGTTTAACCGGGACTGGGTGGTACAATGAGCAGTTCTTC
TRBJ2-7,.,TRBV5-6,TRBD1,15,CASSFTGVAPYEQYF,TGTGCCAGCAGCTTTACAGGGGTAGCCCCCTACGAGCAGTACTTC
TRBJ1-3,.,TRBV25-1,.,14,CASSPFSSGNTIYF,TGTGCCAGCAGCCCTTTCAGCTCTGGAAACACCATATATTTT
TRBJ2-1,.,TRBV28,.,16,CASSFPPGRAYNEQFF,TGTGCCAGCAGTTTCCCTCCGGGACGGGCCTACAATGAGCAGTTCTTC
TRBJ2-1,.,TRBV7-9,.,13,CASSFAGWDEQFF,TGTGCCAGCAGCTTTGCAGGTTGGGACGAGCAGTTCTTC
TRBJ1-5,.,TRBV21-1,.,19,CASSPRQGAFPGSNQPQHF,TGTGCCAGCAGCCCCCGACAGGGGGCTTTTCCTGGTAGCAATCAGCCCCAGCATTTT
TRBJ2-3,.,TRBV21-1,.,16,CASSKDGGEGPDTQYF,TGTGCCAGCAGCAAAGACGGGGGGGAAGGGCCAGATACGCAGTATTTT
TRBJ2-2,.,TRBV19,TRBD2,17,CASSPLSGLANTGELFF,TGTGCCAGTAGTCCTCTTAGCGGGCTCGCGAACACCGGGGAGCTGTTTTTT
TRBJ2-1,.,TRBV6-2/TRBV6-3,.,13,CASSYLSGGVQFF,TGTGCCAGCAGTTACCTCTCCGGCGGGGTTCAGTTCTTC
TRBJ2-1,.,TRBV18,TRBD1,15,CASSSTGGTKNEQFF,TGTGCCAGCTCATCCACAGGGGGCACTAAAAATGAGCAGTTCTTC
TRBJ2-5,.,TRBV7-8,.,13,CASSISGLETQYF,TGTGCCAGCAGCATTAGCGGTCTCGAGACCCAGTACTTC
TRBJ2-7,.,TRBV27,.,15,CASSLLRQSSYEQYF,TGTGCCAGCAGTTTATTGAGGCAGAGCTCCTACGAGCAGTACTTC
TRBJ1-2,.,TRBV24-1,.,14,CATSDWTMNYGYTF,TGTGCCACCAGTGACTGGACGATGAACTATGGCTACACCTTC
TRBJ1-4,.,TRBV30,TRBD1,14,CAWSTRQGNEKLFF,TGTGCCTGGTCGACCCGACAGGGAAATGAAAAACTGTTTTTT
TRBJ2-7,.,TRBV15,TRBD2,16,CATSRVGTSGTREQYF,TGTGCCACCAGCAGAGTGGGAACTAGCGGGACCCGGGAGCAGTACTTC
TRBJ2-2,.,TRBV7-3,TRBD1,16,CASIATQGVITGELFF,TGTGCCAGCATCGCCACACAGGGGGTGATTACCGGGGAGCTGTTTTTT
TRBJ2-7,.,TRBV6-2/TRBV6-3,TRBD2,15,CASSLRTSGTYEQYF,TGTGCCAGCAGTCTCCGGACTAGCGGAACCTACGAGCAGTACTTC
TRBJ1-6,.,TRBV30,.,16,CAWSVLPGRGGSPLHF,TGTGCCTGGAGTGTACTCCCGGGGAGGGGGGGTTCACCCCTCCACTTT
TRBJ2-5,.,TRBV29-1,.,14,CSVEDLGQGETQYF,TGCAGCGTTGAAGATCTAGGGCAGGGGGAGACCCAGTACTTC
TRBJ2-5,.,TRBV6-2/TRBV6-3,TRBD2,16,CASSLPWTSPRETQYF,TGTGCCAGCAGCCTTCCGTGGACTAGCCCGAGAGAGACCCAGTACTTC
TRBJ2-7,.,TRBV5-5,.,14,CASSSLGSAYEQYF,TGTGCCAGCAGCTCGTTAGGGTCCGCCTACGAGCAGTACTTC
TRBJ2-7,once,TRBV2,.,15,CASSEGLVASYEQYF,TGTGCCAGCAGTGAAGGTCTAGTGGCCTCCTACGAGCAGTACTTC
TRBJ2-2,.,TRBV28,.,14,CASSFPLGSGELFF,TGTGCCAGCAGTTTTCCCCTGGGGTCCGGGGAGCTGTTTTTT
TRBJ2-7,.,TRBV10-3,.,13,CAISVEISYEQYF,TGTGCCATCAGTGTAGAGATTTCCTACGAGCAGTACTTC
TRBJ2-3,once,TRBV5-5,.,13,CASSLGPSDTQYF,TGTGCCAGCAGCTTGGGACCCTCGGATACGCAGTATTTT
TRBJ2-7,.,TRBV15,.,15,CATSRDGTVDYEQYF,TGTGCCACCAGCAGAGATGGGACGGTGGACTACGAGCAGTACTTC
TRBJ1-2,.,TRBV19,TRBD1,16,CASSSHGQGRRYGYTF,TGTGCCAGTAGTTCACACGGACAGGGAAGGCGCTACGGCTACACCTTC